These 11 T cell receptor beta chains were all obtained from the same sample, sequenced in a study of beta chain features in type 1 diabetes. No antigen is known for these receptors. Study-level results: Researchers report that Type 1 diabetes patients had moderately but significantly shorter TCRB CDR3s across all four CD4+ subsets.

Expressed TCRB transcripts were sequenced after all isolated RNA was converted to cDNA. Libraries were prepared by immunoSEQ multiplex PCR; TCRdb keeps only in-frame clonotypes and omits some of them. The table shows 150,000 to 200,000 clones, with 7.8% occurring only once. The sample consisted of central memory CD4+ T cells from blood. The receptor set was obtained from a woman in her forties with type 1 diabetes.

As concerns this clone: The sample contains more than one DNA sequence encoding this CDR3. In nucleotides, the CDR3 is TGTGCCAGTAGCCCTACGGGAGGGAAAGAGACCCAGTACTTC. Amino acid sequence: CASSPTGGKETQYF. The genes are TRBV19 and TRBJ2-5; 8 bases agree with TRBD2. The CDR3 runs to 14 residues. Germline V gene sequence: CDR1 LNHDA, CDR2 SQIVND (reference sequence). The V gene end was trimmed by 6 bases and the J gene end by 3 bases; junction bases not matched to a gene: 6.

The sample holds many counts of this clone. This chain uses TRBV11-2 with TRBJ2-7, with TRBD2 identical over 11 bases. In germline, CDR1 is SGHAT, CDR2 FQNNGV. The CDR3 is 14 amino acids. With V trimmed by 5 bases and J by 5 bases, 5 bases remained unmatched. CDR3 in DNA: TGTGCCAGCAGCGTCACTAGCGGGAGACACGAGCAGTACTTC. This gives the protein CASSVTSGRHEQYF.

This clone has just a few counts. The chain links TRBV5-1 to TRBJ2-7; the match to TRBD1 covers 7 bases. CDR3 length: 15 amino acids. Germline V gene sequence: CDR1 SGHRS, CDR2 YFSETQ. With V trimmed by 3 bases and J by 3 bases, 9 bases remained unmatched. CDR3 nucleotides: TGCGCCAGCAGCTGGGGGAACAGGGGCTTCTACGAGCAGTACTTC. Translation: CASSWGNRGFYEQYF.

The gene calls are TRBV29-1 and TRBJ2-5; 7 bases line up with TRBD2. Looked up from germline, CDR1 is SQVTM and CDR2 is ANQGSEA. There are 13 residues in the CDR3. V trimming: 4 bases; J trimming: 1 base; junction bases outside the gene matches: 3. This chain's CDR3 is CSVVASGQETQYF. The CDR3 region has the DNA TGCAGCGTTGTAGCTAGCGGCCAAGAGACCCAGTACTTC.

In its sample, this clone was seen once. This sequence joins TRBV9 and TRBJ2-6, with D unresolved. In germline, CDR1 is SGDLS, CDR2 YYNGEE. The CDR3 length is 14 residues. V dropped 3 bases and J dropped 3 bases, with 7 bases sitting between them. The CDR3: CASSGALGANVLTF. The CDR3 nucleotides are TGTGCCAGCAGCGGGGCGCTTGGGGCCAACGTCCTGACTTTC.

The J gene is TRBJ1-1, the V gene TRBV10-3; 11 nucleotides match TRBD1. The CDR3 spans 13 residues. Trimming took 8 bases from V and 4 from J; bases not matched to a gene: 3. CDR1 and CDR2 (germline): ENHRY, SYGVKD. The CDR3 reads CAISGTGGTEAFF. The CDR3 nucleotides are TGTGCCATCTCCGGGACAGGGGGCACTGAAGCTTTCTTT.

This clone was detected only a few times. The CDR3 sequence is CASSRTGQDTQYF. The CDR3 nucleotides are TGTGCCAGCAGCCGGACAGGGCAAGATACGCAGTATTTT. J is TRBJ2-3 and V is TRBV7-3; 8 bases align to TRBD1. Germline V gives CDR1 SGHTA, CDR2 FQGTGA. The CDR3 sequence is 13 residues long. V trimming: 5 bases; J trimming: 5 bases; junction bases outside the gene matches: 3.

This clone was seen only a few times. The chain joins TRBV10-3 to TRBJ2-5; D is undetermined. The CDR3 is made up of 13 amino acids. V was clipped by 2 bases and J by 4 bases, with 8 bases between them. Germline V gene data show CDR1 as ENHRY and CDR2 as SYGVKD. The CDR3 spells CAISEPRTETQYF. The CDR3 DNA reads as TGTGCCATCAGTGAGCCCAGAACAGAGACCCAGTACTTC.

This clone has a handful of counts. This sequence joins TRBV15 and TRBJ2-7, with no clear D. This CDR3 has 13 amino acids. The V end was cut by 0 bases, the J end by 7 bases, with 10 bases between. The germline V gene has CDR1 LNHNV and CDR2 YYDKDF (reference sequence). CDR3 nucleotide sequence: TGTGCCACCAGCAGAGACCTGTTCAGGGAGCAGTACTTC. This codes for CATSRDLFREQYF.

This chain uses TRBV21-1 with TRBJ1-5; the table's TRBD1 call for D was not verified on the DNA. TRBV21-1 represents a pseudogene. The CDR3 totals 16 residues. The chain's CDR3 is CASSELQGGKNQPQHF. CDR3 bases: TGTGCCAGCAGCGAACTTCAGGGGGGAAAGAATCAGCCCCAGCATTTT.

The sample holds a few counts of this clone. This chain joins TRBV29-1 and TRBJ1-1; 7 bases are shared with TRBD1. The junction had 7 bases not matched to a gene; V was cut back by 6 bases and J by 0 bases. The CDR3 sequence is 14 residues long. Germline V gives CDR1 SQVTM, CDR2 ANQGSEA. CDR3 residues: CSVAPGTVNTEAFF. The CDR3 DNA follows: TGCAGCGTCGCCCCCGGGACAGTGAACACTGAAGCTTTCTTT. Variable domain in full (rest from reference TRBV29-1 and TRBJ1-1): SAVISQKPSRDICQRGTSLTIQCQVDSQVTMMFWYRQQPGQSLTLIATANQGSEATYESGFVIDKFPISRPNLTFSTLTVSNMSPEDSSIYLCSVAPGTVNTEAFFGQGTRLTVV.